This T cell receptor (beta chain) was sequenced during a study of blood T cell repertoires in COVID-19. In the study overall: Some COVID-19 samples were acute and others convalescent; all came from the United States, Italy and Spain. Nucleic acid was either cDNA or gDNA, and it came from T cells, B-cell-depleted T cells, or PBMCs.

This CDR3 comprises 14 residues. The germline V gene encodes CDR1 GTSNPN and CDR2 SVGIG (reference sequence). V gave up 5 bases and J gave up 1 base; unmatched junction bases: 3. Original methodology: Reference gene primer amplification yielded estimated nucleated cell counts. Libraries were prepared by immunoSEQ multiplex PCR; TCRdb keeps only in-frame clonotypes and omits some of them. That table supplies the V and J calls and clone size; D and trimming were determined from the DNA. Counted here are over 200,000 clones, 70% to 90% occurring once; the ten biggest clones make up about 1%. The specimen was peripheral blood. V usage is TRBV30 and J usage is TRBJ2-5, with 11 bases fitting TRBD1. The receptor comes from a woman aged 35 to 49 who had recovered from COVID-19. The CDR3 protein is CAWGTGGFQETQYF. CDR3 DNA: TGTGCCTGGGGGACAGGGGGGTTCCAAGAGACCCAGTACTTC.